Following are 5 T cell receptor beta chains from one sample sequenced in a study of T-cell reconstitution after alpha-beta-depleted transplantation in children listed by TCRdb under 2016. Library preparation employed PCR. The listed sequencing device is Illumina HiSeq 2500. TCR library preparation used molecular barcoding, with unique molecular identifiers applied to normalize quantification of the TCRbeta repertoire. TCRdb passed the public sequencing reads through fastp at Q25 and MiXCR, retaining productive beta sequences. Rows are unified per CDR3 protein, each entry keeping the most common DNA and genes. This sample comprises about 500,000 distinct CDR3 sequences, about 30% of them detected only once. Jointly, the top ten make up 2% to 3% of the sample. The material was PBMCs from the stem cell graft donor, obtained from the stem cell graft. The receptors stem from a human donor who donated a stem cell graft to a child with aplastic anemia.

The V gene is TRBV29-1, the J gene TRBJ1-5, with D possibly TRBD1 on 5 matching bases. Trimming took off 3 bases at V and 3 bases at J, with 9 bases between the two ends. The CDR3 sequence is 13 residues long. Looked up from germline, CDR1 is SQVTM and CDR2 is ANQGSEA. The CDR3 reads CSVERGDNQPQHF. CDR3 DNA sequence: TGCAGCGTTGAGCGGGGGGACAATCAGCCCCAGCATTTT.

This chain uses TRBV29-1 with TRBJ2-1, with D possibly being TRBD2 (5 bases). The CDR3 runs to 12 residues. Germline values: CDR1 SQVTM, CDR2 ANQGSEA. Trimming pared 3 bases from V and 9 bases from J, leaving 12 bases between. The DNA of the CDR3 is TGCAGCGTTGATTTCGGTGGGAGTGAGCAGTTCTTC. Protein product: CSVDFGGSEQFF.

This chain connects TRBV12-3 or TRBV12-4 to TRBJ2-1, with 7 positions matching TRBD2. The CDR3 spans 12 residues. Trimming took 8 bases from V and 6 from J; bases not matched to a gene: 4. The chain's CDR3 is CASSRTSNEQFF. In DNA, the CDR3 is TGTGCCAGCTCGAGGACTAGCAATGAGCAGTTCTTC.

The chain links TRBV6-5 to TRBJ2-3, with 7 bases fitting TRBD2. Looked up from germline, CDR1 is MNHEY and CDR2 is SVGAGI. The CDR3 covers 15 residues. V lost 1 base, J lost 5 bases, and 6 bases stayed unmatched. Here the CDR3 reads CASSYWRERRDTQYF. The CDR3, as DNA: TGTGCCAGCAGTTACTGGCGGGAGAGAAGAGATACGCAGTATTTT.

V and J are TRBV5-1 and TRBJ2-2; perhaps TRBD2 as D (7 bases). This CDR3 spans 15 amino acids. Germline CDR1 SGHRS, CDR2 YFSETQ. V was shortened by 2 bases and J by 6 bases, with 14 bases between the two germline ends. The CDR3 DNA reads as TGCGCCAGCAGCTTCCGGGGGGCGCAGCCCGGGGAGCTGTTTTTT. It codes for CASSFRGAQPGELFF. Based on the CDR3 plus reference TRBV5-1 and TRBJ2-2, the full variable domain is KAGVTQTPRYLIKTRGQQVTLSCSPISGHRSVSWYQQTPGQGLQFLFEYFSETQRNKGNFPGRFSGRQFSNSRSEMNVSTLELGDSALYLCASSFRGAQPGELFFGEGSRLTVL.